This record looks at one TCR beta chain sequence and its context. Its specific antigen is unknown. For each CD8+ T cell subset, flow sorting was done in triplicate, and under 350,000 cells per subset went directly into RLT lysis buffer. Naive CD8+ T cells were defined stringently as CD45RO-CCR7+CD27+CD95- to exclude memory contaminants. Using standard density gradient centrifugation, peripheral blood mononuclear cells were isolated from buffy coats. Naive CXCR3-negative and CXCR3-positive CD8+ T cells were flow-sorted using a FACSAria III. Total RNA was extracted from sorted cells with an RNeasy Mini Kit. The data belong to a study of CXCR3-negative and CXCR3-positive naive CD8 T cells (dated by TCRdb to the late 2010s). The study in broad terms: About 135 million TRB reads were obtained in total, roughly 1.5 +/- 0.3 million reads per library. Diversity and physicochemical repertoire analyses covered about a dozen donors pooled from two independent experiments. For the TRBV-TRBJ cluster analysis, the naive subsets came from roughly 5 donors, while the memory cells came from 3 donors.

The germline V gene supplies CDR1 SNHLY and CDR2 FYNNEI. There are 14 amino acids in the CDR3, from cysteine to phenylalanine inclusive. Nucleotide data are not available. Study-wide findings and limitations: Because surface CD5, which has been linked to self-reactivity in mice, was comparable between naive subsets, TCR interaction strength was also inferred from TRB CDR3 physicochemical properties. Because CXCR3 expression was partially decreased after cryopreservation, freshly isolated PBMCs were used for most assays. Naive CXCR3-negative and CXCR3-positive cells from the same donor showed similar TRBV-TRBJ usage, whereas memory cells showed distinct patterns. Compared with CXCR3-negative naive cells, CXCR3-positive naive cells had TRB CDR3s with higher hydrophobicity (lower Kidera factor 4), lower energy, and higher strength and volume indices. Both naive subsets had comparably high repertoire diversity, while memory CD8+ T cells had much lower repertoire diversity.

The instrument given in TCRdb is NextSeq 550. The Human TCR Profiling Kit (MiLaboratory) was used to prepare UMI-labeled 5' RACE TRB cDNA libraries. cDNA synthesis used the entire amount of extracted RNA, and PCR amplification then used the entire amount of cDNA produced. The libraries were made side by side, with each library going through the same number of PCR cycles. Per the source publication's procedure: With a requirement of at least two reads per UMI, MIGEC and MiXCR extracted about 50,000 +/- 10,000 unique UMI-labeled TRB cDNA molecules per library. On average, each library contained approximately 40,000 +/- 10,000 functional in-frame TRB CDR3 nucleotide clonotypes without stop codons. After downsampling to 5000 UMI-labeled TRB molecules per sample, diversity metrics, including normalized Shannon-Wiener and Chao1, were computed in VDJtools. For the central five CDR3 residues, VDJtools calculated physicochemical properties weighted by clonotype size, namely interaction energy, strength, volume and Kidera factor 4. Through TCRdb reprocessing, the reads give one entry per CDR3 protein sequence; DNA is omitted. These V and J calls originate from TCRdb's pipeline instead of the authors' own analysis. The sample table on file contains about 120,000 distinct CDR3 sequences. The top ten clonotypes cover approximately 0.38% of the sample.

The chain uses TRBV2 and TRBJ1-2. The receptor's source is a human donor in good health. Some clones in this sample may be carry-over from other donors' samples. The sample comprised naive CXCR3+ CD8+ T cells from blood. The sample's cell subset or site label, decoded: CD45RO-CCR7+CD27+CD95- naive CD8+ T cells expressing CXCR3 (TNR3+). The CDR3 reads as follows: CASRAKQTNYGYTF.